These 15 T cell receptor beta chains were sequenced from one sample in a study of T cells in Graves' hyperthyroidism and ophthalmopathy (dated by TCRdb to between 2018 and 2020). Library method: multiplex PCR. Sequencing was performed on an Illumina HiSeq 2000. The TCR beta CDR3 regions were amplified from the RNA transcripts. A first-round RT-PCR of the TCR CDR3 used the HTBI primer set with the Qiagen OneStep RT-PCR kit. TCRdb passed the public sequencing reads through fastp at Q25 and MiXCR, retaining productive beta sequences. Rows merge per CDR3 protein into single entries with the most common DNA and genes. Across this sample there are some 500,000 distinct CDR3 sequences, with around 16% seen only once. About 29% of the sample is in the top ten clones. Specimen: blood. Source of these receptors: a woman aged 25 to 39 with Graves' ophthalmopathy.

This rearrangement joins TRBV14 to TRBJ2-5; D uncertain. The CDR3 covers 13 residues. V lost 2 bases, J lost 2 bases, and 6 bases lay in between. Germline loops: CDR1 SGHDN, CDR2 FVKESK. The CDR3 loop reads CASSQNRQETQYF. The DNA of the CDR3 is TGTGCCAGCAGCCAAAACAGACAAGAGACCCAGTACTTC.

CDR3 residues: CASSLRGGTSGKGNEQFF. CDR3 nucleotide sequence: TGTGCCAGCAGCTTAAGGGGGGGTACTAGCGGGAAGGGAAATGAGCAGTTCTTC. V and J are TRBV7-3 and TRBJ2-1, with TRBD2 matching over 10 bases. Germline CDR1 reads SGHTA; CDR2 reads FQGTGA. This CDR3 spans 18 amino acids. Unmatched junction bases numbered 13, after V lost 1 base and J lost 7 bases.

This clonotype was seen ten or more times. The chain is built from TRBV20-1 and TRBJ1-5; D is undetermined. CDR1 is DFQATT, CDR2 SNEGSKA, per germline (reference sequence). The V end lost 4 bases, the J end lost 3 bases, and 10 bases lay between the germline ends. The CDR3 totals 13 residues. CDR3 DNA sequence: TGCAGTGCTAAAGAAACGGCCAATCAGCCCCAGCATTTT. It yields the protein CSAKETANQPQHF.

This clonotype occurred many times. The J gene is TRBJ2-7, the V gene TRBV27; maybe TRBD2 (5 bases). This CDR3 region has 17 residues. V dropped 0 bases and J dropped 6 bases, with 21 bases sitting between them. CDR1 and CDR2 from the germline V gene are MNHEY and SMNVEV (reference sequence). The CDR3 DNA sequence: TGTGCCAGCAGTTTATCGGATTTACTAGGTTCTCCCTCCGAGCAGTACTTC. Translated, it gives CASSLSDLLGSPSEQYF.

This clonotype turned up a few times. V is TRBV28 and J is TRBJ1-1; possibly TRBD1 for D (6 bases). The CDR3 is made up of 15 amino acids. Germline V gene data show CDR1 as MDHEN and CDR2 as SYDVKM. With 5 bases removed from V and 5 bases from J, the gap between germline ends came to 18 bases. DNA of the CDR3: TGTGCCAGCAGTCTTTCGGGGGGCGCGATTACTGAAGCTTTCTTT. This gives the protein CASSLSGGAITEAFF.

The J gene is TRBJ2-1, the V gene TRBV9; D is uncertain. The CDR3 is 15 residues long. CDR1 and CDR2 from the germline V gene are SGDLS and YYNGEE. Trimming shortened V by 6 bases and J by 7 bases, and 20 bases separated the two germline ends. The CDR3 loop reads CASKRGDLAGNEQFF. CDR3 nucleotides: TGTGCCAGCAAACGAGGAGATCTTGCTGGGAATGAGCAGTTCTTC.

This clonotype was detected only a few times. This chain joins TRBV20-1 and TRBJ2-7; D is tentatively TRBD1 or TRBD2 (5 bases each). V was trimmed by 5 bases and J by 4 bases, leaving 15 bases between them. Germline values: CDR1 DFQATT, CDR2 SNEGSKA (reference sequence). This CDR3 is built from 13 residues. CDR3 sequence: CSALGEGLYEQYF. The CDR3 coding sequence is TGCAGTGCTTTGGGTGAGGGGCTTTACGAGCAGTACTTC.

The gene calls are TRBV30 and TRBJ1-4, with TRBD1 as a possible D gene (6 bases). Per germline, CDR1 GTSNPN and CDR2 SVGIG (reference sequence). Trimming left V 1 base short and J 4 bases short, with 10 bases between. The CDR3 runs 14 residues. The CDR3 DNA reads TGTGCCTGGAGTGGGGGGGCTGATAATGAAAAACTGTTTTTT. Translating gives CAWSGGADNEKLFF.

This clonotype was counted ten times or more. The chain is built from TRBV2 and TRBJ1-2; unclear D gene. Trimming left V 7 bases short and J 4 bases short, with 10 bases between. The CDR3 is 12 amino acids. CDR1 SNHLY and CDR2 FYNNEI come from the germline V gene. The CDR3 DNA sequence: TGTGCCAGCACGGGCGGGTCCTATGGCTACACCTTC. This sequence encodes CASTGGSYGYTF.

This clonotype was seen many times. The genes are TRBV5-5 and TRBJ1-3; tentative D call: TRBD1 (5 bases). Between the trimmed V and J ends, which lost 1 base and 4 bases, there was a span of 12 bases. CDR3 length: 15 residues. Germline assignment: CDR1 SGHKS and CDR2 YYEKEE (reference sequence). Here the CDR3 reads CASSLHGASGNTIYF. DNA for the CDR3: TGTGCCAGCAGCTTGCACGGGGCTTCCGGAAACACCATATATTTT.

This clonotype was picked up many times. This chain links TRBV9 with TRBJ2-7; 9 bases agree with TRBD2. V lost 4 bases, J lost 7 bases, and 6 bases stayed unmatched. This CDR3 has 13 amino acids. Germline V gene data show CDR1 as SGDLS and CDR2 as YYNGEE. The CDR3 loop is CASSLSGSGEQYF. The DNA of the CDR3 is TGTGCCAGCAGCCTTAGCGGGAGCGGGGAGCAGTACTTC.

Note on this clonotype: This may be a read error: a much more frequent sequence differs by one nucleotide. The CDR3 does not end in the conserved phenylalanine or tryptophan, so this is likely a read error. The chain joins TRBV29-1 to TRBJ1-2; the match to TRBD1 covers 7 bases. The CDR3 runs 15 residues. With 7 bases clipped from V and 4 bases from J, the junction kept 15 bases outside the gene matches. Germline CDR1 reads SQVTM; CDR2 reads ANQGSEA. In nucleotides, the CDR3 is TGCAGCGGCGAAACAACGGGGCAGGGGGGCTATGGCTACACCCTC. Protein: CSGETTGQGGYGYTL.

Many counts were recorded for this clonotype. This sequence joins TRBV27 and TRBJ1-5; TRBD1 is a possible D gene (6 bases). With 5 bases removed from V and 3 bases from J, the gap between germline ends came to 11 bases. From germline, CDR1 is MNHEY and CDR2 SMNVEV (reference sequence). CDR3 length: 14 residues. The CDR3 nucleotides read TGTGCCAGCAGTCCACAGGGTGACAATCAGCCCCAGCATTTT. Amino acid sequence: CASSPQGDNQPQHF.

The sample holds a few counts of this clonotype. CDR3: CASSSGYPPYEQYF. The CDR3 DNA is TGTGCCAGCAGCTCAGGATACCCACCCTACGAGCAGTACTTC. The chain is built from TRBV7-6 and TRBJ2-7; D gene ambiguous. Germline CDR1 and CDR2: SGHVS and FNYEAQ. CDR3 length: 14 amino acids. Trimming left V 4 bases short and J 2 bases short, with 12 bases between. The full variable domain, its missing parts supplied by reference TRBV7-6 and TRBJ2-7, is GAGVSQSPRYKVTKRGQDVALRCDPISGHVSLYWYRQALGQGPEFLTYFNYEAQQDKSGLPNDRFSAERPEGSISTLTIQRTEQRDSAMYRCASSSGYPPYEQYFGPGTRLTVT.

This clonotype was detected ten times or more. The gene calls are TRBV18 and TRBJ2-7; 8 bases are shared with TRBD2. There are 14 residues in the CDR3. V shed 3 bases, J shed 5 bases, and the junction held 6 bases outside the gene matches. Germline V CDR1 and CDR2: KGHSH, LQKENI. The CDR3 region has the DNA TGTGCCAGCTCACCCTGGACTAGCAACGACGAGCAGTACTTC. This sequence encodes CASSPWTSNDEQYF.